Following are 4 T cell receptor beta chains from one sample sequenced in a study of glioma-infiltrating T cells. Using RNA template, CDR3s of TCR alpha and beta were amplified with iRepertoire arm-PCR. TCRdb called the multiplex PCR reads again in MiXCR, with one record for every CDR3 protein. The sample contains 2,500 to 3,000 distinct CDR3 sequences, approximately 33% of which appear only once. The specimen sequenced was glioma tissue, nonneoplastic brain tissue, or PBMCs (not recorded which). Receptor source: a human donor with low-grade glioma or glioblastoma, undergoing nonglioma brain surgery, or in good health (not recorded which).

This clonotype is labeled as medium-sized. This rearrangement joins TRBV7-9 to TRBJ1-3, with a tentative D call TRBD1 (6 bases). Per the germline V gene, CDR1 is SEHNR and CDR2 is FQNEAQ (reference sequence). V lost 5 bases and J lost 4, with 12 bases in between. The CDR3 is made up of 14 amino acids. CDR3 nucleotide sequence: TGTGCCAGCAGCCCACTTGGGGGCGGAAACACCATATATTTT. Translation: CASSPLGGGNTIYF. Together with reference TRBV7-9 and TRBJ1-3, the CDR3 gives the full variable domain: DTGVSQNPRHKITKRGQNVTFRCDPISEHNRLYWYRQTLGQGPEFLTYFQNEAQLEKSRLLSDRFSAERPKGSFSTLEIQRTEQGDSAMYLCASSPLGGGNTIYFGEGSWLTVV.

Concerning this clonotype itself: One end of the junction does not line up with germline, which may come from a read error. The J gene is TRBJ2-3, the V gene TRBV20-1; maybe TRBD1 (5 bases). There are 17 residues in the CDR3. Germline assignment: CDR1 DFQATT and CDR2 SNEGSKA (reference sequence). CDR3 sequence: CSARVLQNIARTGTQYF. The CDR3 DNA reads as TGCAGTGCTAGAGTGCTACAGAACATTGCCCGCACAGGTACGCAGTATTTT.

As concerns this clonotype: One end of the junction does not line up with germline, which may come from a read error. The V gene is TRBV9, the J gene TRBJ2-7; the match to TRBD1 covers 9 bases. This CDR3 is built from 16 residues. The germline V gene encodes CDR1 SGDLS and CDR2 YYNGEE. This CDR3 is CACSPSIGTGWYEQYF. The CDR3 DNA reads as TGTGCCTGCAGCCCATCGATTGGGACAGGGTGGTACGAGCAGTACTTC.

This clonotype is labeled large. The DNA for the CDR3 is TGCAGTGCTAGGAGCCGTTTTAATGGGGGATCTGGCTACACCTTC. Its protein is CSARSRFNGGSGYTF. This chain joins TRBV20-1 and TRBJ1-2; D may be TRBD1 (5 bases). CDR1 is DFQATT, CDR2 SNEGSKA, per germline (reference sequence). Trimming took off 3 bases at V and 7 bases at J, with 21 bases between the two ends. There are 15 residues in the CDR3.